A selection of T cell receptor beta chains follows, all from one sample in a study of Ad26.COV2.S vaccination and SARS-CoV-2 variants. Sequenced by immunoSEQ multiplex PCR; TCRdb stores in-frame clones only, minus some. The table has hundreds of thousands of clones, 89% seen once. This specimen consisted of peripheral blood, obtained in a trial of Ad26.COV2.S vaccine versus placebo. These receptors all stem from a person aged 18 to 59 who received the Ad26.COV2.S COVID-19 vaccine or a placebo. CDR3s include the opening cysteine and the closing phenylalanine or tryptophan. The order of the fields is J gene, CDR3 length, V gene, CDR3 protein.

>TRBJ1-5|13|TRBV19
CASSLQGREPQHF
>TRBJ1-1|14|TRBV11-2
CASSFAGDATEAFF
>TRBJ1-2|15|TRBV18
CASSLAGQGSYGYTF
>TRBJ1-2|13|TRBV7-8
CASSPDRNYGYTF
>TRBJ1-4|14|TRBV6-2/TRBV6-3
CASSMGTGHEKLFF
>TRBJ1-1|14|TRBV3-1/TRBV3-2
CASSHGTGVGEAFF
>TRBJ2-7|15|TRBV6-5
CASSYSGGGGYEQYF
>TRBJ1-1|13|TRBV14
CASSLHGGSEAFF
>TRBJ1-3|15|TRBV7-2
CASRPTGGSGNTIYF
>TRBJ2-7|13|TRBV5-5
CASRSGPWDEQYF
>TRBJ1-2|13|TRBV12-3/TRBV12-4
CASRGSESFGYTF
>TRBJ2-1|14|TRBV2
CASSDEREGAEQFF
>TRBJ1-2|20|TRBV5-4
CASSVFTGGGPGLMSYGYTF
>TRBJ1-2|15|TRBV6-5
CASPQPLAANYGYTF
>TRBJ2-2|13|TRBV30
CARSGGSAGELFF
>TRBJ2-5|15|TRBV19
CASSKLAGALETQYF
>TRBJ2-7|13|TRBV27
CASSLTPTYEQYF
>TRBJ2-2|19|TRBV18
CASSLTTLGGASSTGELFF
>TRBJ2-5|13|TRBV27
CASSFSGSETQYF
>TRBJ1-5|15|TRBV6-5
CASSYNRMSNQPQHF
>TRBJ2-2|16|TRBV3-1/TRBV3-2
CASSPRDRAINGELFF
>TRBJ2-7|13|TRBV18
CASSKDRLYEQYF
>TRBJ1-2|14|TRBV5-5
CASSLLTSNYGYTF
>TRBJ2-7|13|TRBV18
CASSPLRGGEQYF
>TRBJ2-3|14|TRBV2
CASSGLARTDTQYF
>TRBJ1-5|15|TRBV4-3
CASSQVAGPNQPQHF
>TRBJ1-2|14|TRBV30
CAWSVRRLNYGYTF
>TRBJ1-4|11|TRBV3-1/TRBV3-2
CAGEGVEKLFF
>TRBJ2-1|14|TRBV13
CASSHLAGKNEQFF
>TRBJ1-1|14|TRBV4-2
CASSQVDQGAEAFF
>TRBJ2-7|14|TRBV7-2
CASSTRTRTYEQYF
>TRBJ1-5|14|TRBV10-3
CAISEPPLGQPQHF
>TRBJ1-2|14|TRBV10-3
CAIRGDRDHYGYTF
>TRBJ1-5|16|TRBV27
CASSNNGATPNQPQHF
>TRBJ2-7|16|TRBV7-9
CASSVTGAATSYEQYF
>TRBJ1-2|14|TRBV19
CASSIGQLGYGYTF
>TRBJ1-1|12|TRBV30
CAWAGVYTEAFF
>TRBJ2-2|16|TRBV18
CASSPGLMSTGGELFF
>TRBJ1-1|12|TRBV29-1
CSVGQGVTEAFF
>TRBJ1-2|13|TRBV12-3/TRBV12-4
CASSTGGDYGYTF
>TRBJ1-1|13|TRBV19
CASTPLTGAEAFF
>TRBJ2-1|15|TRBV5-4
CASIITGTSDNEQFF
>TRBJ2-3|17|TRBV21-1
CASSKGPSGGITDTQYF
>TRBJ1-4|15|TRBV30
CAWSVRDLRVEKLFF
>TRBJ1-1|10|TRBV19
CASGAGTAFF
>TRBJ1-5|15|TRBV9
CASSADGVGNQPQHF
>TRBJ1-4|16|TRBV9
CASSKRQGVNNEKLFF
>TRBJ2-1|15|TRBV5-1
CASSLLGQQESEQFF
>TRBJ2-5|18|TRBV2
CASTLGLAGGPLRETQYF
>TRBJ1-5|13|TRBV30
CAWSSKSNQPQHF
>TRBJ2-1|13|TRBV18
CASSRLAEDEQFF
>TRBJ2-3|14|TRBV14
CASSRGTSTDTQYF
>TRBJ2-3|17|TRBV3-1/TRBV3-2
CASSQENLAGGPATQYF